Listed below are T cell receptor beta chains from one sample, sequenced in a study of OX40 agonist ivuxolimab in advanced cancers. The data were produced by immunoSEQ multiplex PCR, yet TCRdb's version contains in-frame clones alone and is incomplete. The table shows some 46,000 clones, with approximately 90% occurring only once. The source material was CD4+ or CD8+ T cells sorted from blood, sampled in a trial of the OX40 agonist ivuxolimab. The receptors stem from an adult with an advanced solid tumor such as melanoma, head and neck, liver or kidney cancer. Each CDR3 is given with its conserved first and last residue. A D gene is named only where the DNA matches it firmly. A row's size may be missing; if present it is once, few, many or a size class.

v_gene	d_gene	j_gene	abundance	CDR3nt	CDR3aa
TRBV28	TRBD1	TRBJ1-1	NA	TGTGCCAGCGCGAGGAGACAGGGGGCTGGGGACACTGAAGCTTTCTTT	CASARRQGAGDTEAFF
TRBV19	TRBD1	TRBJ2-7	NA	TGTGCCAGTAGTATAGGGCCCCCGGGACAGGGCCCCTACGAGCAGTACTTC	CASSIGPPGQGPYEQYF
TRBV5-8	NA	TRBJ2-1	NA	TGTGCCAGCAGCTTGGCACGGGGCGCGCGGGGCAATGAGCAGTTCTTC	CASSLARGARGNEQFF
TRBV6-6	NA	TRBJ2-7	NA	TGTGCCAGCAGCCTCGACAGGTACGAGCAGTACTTC	CASSLDRYEQYF
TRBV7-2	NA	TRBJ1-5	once	TGTGCCAGCAGCTACAGTTACGATCAGCCCCAGCATTTT	CASSYSYDQPQHF
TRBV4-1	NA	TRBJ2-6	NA	TGCGCCAGCAGCCAAGAGTACAGACCCTCTGGGGCCAACGTCCTGACTTTC	CASSQEYRPSGANVLTF
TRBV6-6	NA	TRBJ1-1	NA	TGTGCCAGCAGTCCCTCTGGACACTTCACTGAAGCTTTCTTT	CASSPSGHFTEAFF
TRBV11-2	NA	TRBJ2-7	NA	TGTGCCAGCAGAGGTGAGGCCGGGGGCTACGAGCAGTACTTC	CASRGEAGGYEQYF
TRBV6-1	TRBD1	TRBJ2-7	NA	TGTGCCAGCAGAAGGGACAGGGGCTTATACGAGCAGTACTTC	CASRRDRGLYEQYF
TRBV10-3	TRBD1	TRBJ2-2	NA	TGTGCCATCAGTGAGTCCGGACAGGTAACGAACACCGGGGAGCTGTTTTTT	CAISESGQVTNTGELFF
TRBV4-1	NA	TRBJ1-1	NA	TGCGCCAGCAGCCAAGATCCGTCCCAGGGACCGAACACTGAAGCTTTCTTT	CASSQDPSQGPNTEAFF
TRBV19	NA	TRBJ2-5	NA	TGTGCCAGTGGGGGGGGGCCCCAAGAGACCCAGTACTTC	CASGGGPQETQYF
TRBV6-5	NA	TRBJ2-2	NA	TGTGCCAGCAGTTACTCGATAGGGAGCACCGGGGAGCTGTTTTTT	CASSYSIGSTGELFF
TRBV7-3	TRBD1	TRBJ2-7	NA	TGTGCCAGCAGCTTAGGCGGACAGGGGAGATCCGAGCAGTACTTC	CASSLGGQGRSEQYF
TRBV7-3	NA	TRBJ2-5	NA	TGTGCCAGCAGCCCAATTGGACAGAAAGAGACCCAGTACTTC	CASSPIGQKETQYF
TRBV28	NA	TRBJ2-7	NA	TGTGCCAGCAGGGACCTCGGGCCCCTCTACGAGCAGTACTTC	CASRDLGPLYEQYF
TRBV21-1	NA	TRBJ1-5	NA	TGTGCCAGCAGTTACCTACAGTTTAGCAATCAGCCCCAGCATTTT	CASSYLQFSNQPQHF
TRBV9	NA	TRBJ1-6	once	TGTGCCAGCAGCGTAGGAAGGGCGCAGGCCTATAATTCACCCCTCCACTTT	CASSVGRAQAYNSPLHF
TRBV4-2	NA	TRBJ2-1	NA	TGTGCCAGCAGCCAAGAGAGGATTTGGCCTTTAAATGAGCAGTTCTTC	CASSQERIWPLNEQFF
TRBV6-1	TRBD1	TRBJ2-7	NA	TGTGCCAGCAGTGCACTGACAGGGGGATCTTACGAGCAGTACTTC	CASSALTGGSYEQYF
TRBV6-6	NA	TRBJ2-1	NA	TGTGCCAGCAGAGAGACAGGATCTTCCAATGAGCAGTTCTTC	CASRETGSSNEQFF
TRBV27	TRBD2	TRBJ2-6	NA	TGTGCCAGCAGTTTAGGCTGGTTGCGGACTAGCGGGAGTTCTGGGGCCAACGTCCTGACTTTC	CASSLGWLRTSGSSGANVLTF
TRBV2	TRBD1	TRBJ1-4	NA	TGTGCCAGCAGAGGACAGGGAGAGGAAAAACTGTTTTTT	CASRGQGEEKLFF
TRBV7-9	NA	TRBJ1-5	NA	TGTGCCAGCAGCTCACAGGACGGGAACAATCAGCCCCAGCATTTT	CASSSQDGNNQPQHF
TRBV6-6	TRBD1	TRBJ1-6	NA	TGTGCCAGCAGCATTGACAGGGAAGACTCACCCCTCCACTTT	CASSIDREDSPLHF
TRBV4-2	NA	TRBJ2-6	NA	TGTGCCAGCAGCCAAGATACGGGCTCTGGGGCCAACGTCCTGACTTTC	CASSQDTGSGANVLTF
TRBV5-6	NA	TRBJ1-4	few	TGTGCCAGCAGCTCCCGGGACTCTTATGAAAAACTGTTTTTT	CASSSRDSYEKLFF
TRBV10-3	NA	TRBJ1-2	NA	TGTGCCATCAGTGCCCTCCCGGACGGGAACTATGGCTACACCTTC	CAISALPDGNYGYTF
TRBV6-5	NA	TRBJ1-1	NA	TGTGCCAGCAGTTACGGGCCCCAGGGGGAAGCTTTCTTT	CASSYGPQGEAFF
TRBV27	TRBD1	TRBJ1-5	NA	TGTGCCAGCAGATCTAATTTTGGGACAGGGGCGAATCAGCCCCAGCATTTT	CASRSNFGTGANQPQHF
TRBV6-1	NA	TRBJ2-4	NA	TGTGCCAGCAGCTCAGCAGATCTAGCCAAAAACATTCAGTACTTC	CASSSADLAKNIQYF
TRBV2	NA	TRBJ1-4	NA	TGTGCCAGCAGTGAATTCGTTGGACAGCTAAATGAAAAACTGTTTTTT	CASSEFVGQLNEKLFF
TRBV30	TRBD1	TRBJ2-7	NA	TGTGCCTGGGGGACAGGGTTCCCGGGATCAAGGGAGCAGTACTTC	CAWGTGFPGSREQYF
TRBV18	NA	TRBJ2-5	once	TGTGCCAGCTCACGAGTTCAAGAGACCCAGTACTTC	CASSRVQETQYF
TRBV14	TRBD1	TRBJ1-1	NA	TGTGCCAGCACTGCATGGACAGGGGGTTACACTGAAGCTTTCTTT	CASTAWTGGYTEAFF
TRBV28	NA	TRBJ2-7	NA	TGTGCCAGCTCCGACAGAGCTGGAGAGCAGTACTTC	CASSDRAGEQYF
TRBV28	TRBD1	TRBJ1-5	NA	TGTGCCAGCGGCCCCCAGGACAGGAACAATCAGCCCCAGCATTTT	CASGPQDRNNQPQHF
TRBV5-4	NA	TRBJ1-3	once	TGTGCCAGCAGCCATCCCCTCTCTGGAAACACCATATATTTT	CASSHPLSGNTIYF
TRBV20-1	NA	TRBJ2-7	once	TGCAGAGCTGATATCGCCTACGAGCAGTACTTC	CRADIAYEQYF
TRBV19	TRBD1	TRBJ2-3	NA	TGTGCCAGTAGTAGGGGACAGGGGGCAGATACGCAGTATTTT	CASSRGQGADTQYF
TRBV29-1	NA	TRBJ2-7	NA	TGCAGCGTTGCATCAGGGTGGAACGAGCAGTACTTC	CSVASGWNEQYF
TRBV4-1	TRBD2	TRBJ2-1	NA	TGCGCCAGCAGCCAAGAAAGACTAGCGGGAGGTTACAATGAGCAGTTCTTC	CASSQERLAGGYNEQFF
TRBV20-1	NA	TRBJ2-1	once	TGCAGTGCGTCCCAATACAATGAGCAGTTCTTC	CSASQYNEQFF
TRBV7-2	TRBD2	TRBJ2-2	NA	TGTGCCAGCAGCCCCTCCCGGGGGGGCACCGGGGAGCTGTTTTTT	CASSPSRGGTGELFF
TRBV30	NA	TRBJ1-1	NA	TGTGCCTGGAGTGTTACGGGCTTTTCTGAAGCTTTCTTT	CAWSVTGFSEAFF
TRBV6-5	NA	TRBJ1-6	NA	TGTGCCAGCAGTTACCGTAGGGGGTCACCCCTCCACTTT	CASSYRRGSPLHF
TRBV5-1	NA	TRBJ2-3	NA	TGCGCCAGCAGCTTGGCTCGGGATACGCAGTATTTT	CASSLARDTQYF
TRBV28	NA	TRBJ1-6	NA	TGTGCCAGCAGTTTAGCTCAGGCCCGAGGGCGCTCACCCCTCCACTTT	CASSLAQARGRSPLHF
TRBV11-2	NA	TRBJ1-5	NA	TGTGCCAGCAGCTTGAACGGTAATCAGCCCCAGCATTTT	CASSLNGNQPQHF
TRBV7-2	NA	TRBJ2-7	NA	TGTGCCAGCAGCTTCGTCCTAACACCCTACGAGCAGTACTTC	CASSFVLTPYEQYF
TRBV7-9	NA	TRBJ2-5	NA	TGTGCCAGCAGCCCGAAGGGTGGGCGAGGGGAGACCCAGTACTTC	CASSPKGGRGETQYF
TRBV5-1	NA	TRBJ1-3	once	TGCGCCAGCAGCACCCAACTACAGGTCTCTGGAAACACCATATATTTT	CASSTQLQVSGNTIYF
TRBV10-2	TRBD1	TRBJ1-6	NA	TGCGCCACCTTGGACAGGGGAAATTCACCCCTCCACTTT	CATLDRGNSPLHF
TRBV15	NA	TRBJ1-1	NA	TGTGCCACCAGCAGAGATCCAGGGGTAACTGAAGCTTTCTTT	CATSRDPGVTEAFF